Listed here are 11 T cell receptor beta chains from one sample, sequenced in a study of blood T cell repertoires in COVID-19. TCRdb's table, derived via immunoSEQ multiplex PCR, lists solely in-frame clones and lacks some. This sample has about 350,000 clones, with around 86% found just once. Sequencing was done on a sample of peripheral blood. The receptors come from a woman in her forties or fifties with COVID-19, enrolled during active disease.

The rearrangement joins TRBV7-9 to TRBJ1-4; D is unresolved. The length of the CDR3 is 15 residues. V was cut by 5 bases and J by 5 bases, with 15 bases left in between. Germline CDR1 reads SEHNR; CDR2 reads FQNEAQ (reference sequence). The CDR3 here is CASSPQRTGNEKLFF. CDR3 bases: TGTGCCAGCAGCCCCCAAAGGACGGGGAATGAAAAACTGTTTTTT.

The chain recombines TRBV5-6 with TRBJ2-5; D ambiguous. Trimming pared 2 bases from V and 3 bases from J, leaving 8 bases between. This CDR3 region has 13 residues. Germline CDR1 is SGHDT and CDR2 is YYEEEE. CDR3 loop: CASSFSVKETQYF. The DNA of the CDR3 is TGTGCCAGCAGCTTCTCAGTAAAAGAGACCCAGTACTTC.

This sequence joins TRBV10-3 and TRBJ1-1; 7 positions match TRBD1. The length of the CDR3 is 17 residues. Losses at the gene ends were 6 bases for V and 4 bases for J; bases not matched to a gene: 17. The germline V gene has CDR1 ENHRY and CDR2 SYGVKD. DNA of the CDR3: TGTGCCATCAGCAGGAGTGGAGGGGGCGCAGGTGGCACTGAAGCTTTCTTT. Its translation is CAISRSGGGAGGTEAFF.

This chain uses TRBV19 with TRBJ2-7, with a tentative D call TRBD2 (5 bases). The V end was cut by 2 bases, the J end by 3 bases, with 8 bases between. The CDR3 covers 13 residues. Germline V gives CDR1 LNHDA, CDR2 SQIVND (reference sequence). This CDR3 is CASSIPGLYEQYF. The CDR3 DNA sequence: TGTGCCAGTAGTATACCCGGACTCTACGAGCAGTACTTC.

This clone has at least ten counts. The chain couples TRBV7-9 to TRBJ1-1; no definite D call. Germline V lookup: CDR1 SEHNR, CDR2 FQNEAQ (reference sequence). The V end was cut by 2 bases, the J end by 0 bases, with 7 bases between. The CDR3 is 14 amino acids. The CDR3 protein is CASSLIVLNTEAFF. In DNA, the CDR3 is TGTGCCAGCAGCTTAATCGTTTTGAACACTGAAGCTTTCTTT.

V and J are TRBV5-8 and TRBJ1-1, with 7 nucleotides matching TRBD1. The CDR3 sequence is 18 residues long. Germline V gene lookup returns CDR1 SGHTS and CDR2 YDEGEE. The ends lost 0 bases at V and 5 bases at J; junction bases unmatched: 16. The CDR3 DNA follows: TGTGCCAGCAGCTTGGGCGACAGGGCCTATGCCAAAGATACTGAAGCTTTCTTT. This translates into CASSLGDRAYAKDTEAFF.

The chain recombines TRBV28 with TRBJ1-2; D is ambiguous. Per germline, CDR1 MDHEN and CDR2 SYDVKM. This CDR3 is 12 amino acids long. Trimming took 5 bases from V and 5 from J, leaving 9 bases between them. CDR3 loop: CASSISSYGYTF. DNA for the CDR3: TGTGCCAGCAGTATTTCTTCTTATGGCTACACCTTC.

The chain employs TRBV10-1 and TRBJ1-1; TRBD1 is a possible D gene (6 bases). Germline values: CDR1 WNHNN, CDR2 SYGVQD (reference sequence). The CDR3 totals 14 residues. The V end lost 1 base, the J end lost 4 bases, and 10 bases lay between the germline ends. The CDR3 bases are TGCGCCAGCAGTGAGTTACAGGGATTCACTGAAGCTTTCTTT. Translated, it gives CASSELQGFTEAFF.

The chain recombines TRBV5-4 with TRBJ2-5; D unclear. Germline V gene data show CDR1 as SGHNT and CDR2 as YYREEE (reference sequence). The germline V and J ends were trimmed by 2 bases and 4 bases, with 6 bases remaining between them. The CDR3 runs to 12 residues. The CDR3 nucleotides are TGTGCCAGCAGCTTACCCGGAGAGACCCAGTACTTC. Translated, it gives CASSLPGETQYF.

The V and J genes are TRBV30 and TRBJ2-2, with 7 nucleotides matching TRBD1. Germline CDR1 and CDR2: GTSNPN and SVGIG (reference sequence). V shed 2 bases and J 3 bases; nucleotides not matched to a gene: 6. This CDR3 region has 15 residues. CDR3 region: CAWSLGDRDTGELFF. The CDR3 DNA reads as TGTGCCTGGAGTCTGGGGGACAGAGACACCGGGGAGCTGTTTTTT.

The chain is built from TRBV6-2 or TRBV6-3 and TRBJ1-2; the D is unclear. The CDR3 spans 13 residues. CDR1 and CDR2 (germline): MNHEY, SVGEGT. V lost 5 bases and J lost 4, with 11 bases in between. DNA for the CDR3: TGTGCCAGCAGTACCACGGTTTCCTATGGCTACACCTTC. This sequence encodes CASSTTVSYGYTF.